The 30 T cell receptor beta chains in this list originate from one sample, sequenced in a study of blood T cell repertoires in COVID-19. This table comes from immunoSEQ multiplex PCR, and its TCRdb copy is limited to in-frame clones, with some not included. The data contain approximately 280,000 clones, approximately 86% of them singletons. The sequencing sample was made of peripheral blood. These receptor sequences come from a woman aged 25 to 39 who had recovered from COVID-19.

This chain connects TRBV6-1 to TRBJ1-6; D gene uncertain. There are 14 residues in the CDR3. V was clipped by 2 bases and J by 4 bases, with 6 bases between them. The germline gives CDR1 MNHNS, CDR2 SASEGT. CDR3 sequence reads: CASSEQEYNSPLHF. DNA for the CDR3: TGTGCCAGCAGTGAACAGGAATATAATTCACCCCTCCACTTT.

In this sample, this clone turned up once. The V call is TRBV10-3, the J call TRBJ1-2; TRBD1 might be the D (5 bases). Germline CDR1 is ENHRY and CDR2 is SYGVKD. This CDR3 spans 15 amino acids. Trimming left V 0 bases short and J 8 bases short, with 16 bases between. CDR3 in amino acids: CAISESNVSGKGYTF. Written as DNA, the CDR3 is TGTGCCATCAGTGAGTCGAATGTGTCAGGGAAGGGCTACACCTTC.

The chain recombines TRBV7-6 with TRBJ2-7; 7 bases agree with TRBD2. CDR1 and CDR2 from the germline V gene are SGHVS and FNYEAQ. Trimming took 3 bases from V and 5 from J; bases not matched to a gene: 4. This CDR3 is 13 amino acids long. The CDR3 loop reads CASSLGGSNEQYF. The CDR3 DNA is TGTGCCAGCAGCTTGGGGGGGAGTAACGAGCAGTACTTC.

CDR3 protein: CASSQGTGSVETQYF. CDR3 in DNA: TGTGCCAGCAGTCAGGGGACAGGGTCAGTGGAGACCCAGTACTTC. The chain has TRBV28 and TRBJ2-5; 9 nucleotides line up with TRBD1. Trimming cost V 5 bases and J 5 bases; bases outside gene matches: 9. The CDR3 extends over 15 amino acids. CDR1 and CDR2 (germline): MDHEN, SYDVKM.

The chain couples TRBV19 to TRBJ1-1, with 9 bases fitting TRBD1. Germline CDR1 LNHDA, CDR2 SQIVND (reference sequence). Trimming at V came to 3 bases and at J to 10 bases, leaving 12 bases not matched to a gene. The CDR3 length is 15 residues. In DNA form, the CDR3 reads TGTGCCAGTAGTATGGACAGGGGCCTTGAACAAGTAGCTTTCTTT. Translated, it gives CASSMDRGLEQVAFF.

V usage is TRBV9 and J usage is TRBJ1-6; 10 positions agree with TRBD1. Trimming removed 5 bases from V and 5 bases from J; junction bases left unmatched: 1. CDR1 SGDLS and CDR2 YYNGEE come from the germline V gene. CDR3 size: 14 residues. The CDR3 DNA sequence: TGTGCCAGCAGTGGACAGGGGGATAATTCACCCCTCCACTTT. Amino acids: CASSGQGDNSPLHF. Full variable domain (missing parts from reference TRBV9 and TRBJ1-6): DSGVTQTPKHLITATGQRVTLRCSPRSGDLSVYWYQQSLDQGLQFLIQYYNGEERAKGNILERFSAQQFPDLHSELNLSSLELGDSALYFCASSGQGDNSPLHFGNGTRLTVT.

This clone has a single count. The V call is TRBV27, the J call TRBJ2-1, with TRBD2 identical over 10 bases. The V gene end was trimmed by 2 bases and the J gene end by 9 bases; junction bases not matched to a gene: 13. Germline loops: CDR1 MNHEY, CDR2 SMNVEV (reference sequence). The CDR3 length is 17 residues. The CDR3 nucleotides are TGTGCCAGCAGTTTAATTGAACGAGCGGGAGGGGGGGGTGAGCAGTTCTTC. Residues: CASSLIERAGGGGEQFF.

The V call is TRBV29-1, the J call TRBJ1-2; 8 nucleotides align to TRBD1. CDR3 length equals 12 residues. Trimming at V came to 7 bases and at J to 7 bases, leaving 8 bases not matched to a gene. Germline V gene sequence: CDR1 SQVTM, CDR2 ANQGSEA. This chain's CDR3 is CSAETGVRGYTF. The DNA for the CDR3 is TGCAGCGCGGAGACAGGGGTTCGTGGCTACACCTTC.

This clone was counted once. V and J are TRBV28 and TRBJ1-2, with D perhaps matching TRBD1 (5 bases). V was clipped by 2 bases and J by 2 bases, with 12 bases between them. Germline CDR1 reads MDHEN; CDR2 reads SYDVKM. The CDR3 extends over 15 amino acids. CDR3: CASSLVPQGNYGYTF. CDR3 sequence (DNA): TGTGCCAGCAGTTTAGTTCCTCAGGGAAACTATGGCTACACCTTC.

This clone was detected only a few times. V usage is TRBV19 and J usage is TRBJ2-7; 13 nucleotides match TRBD2. The J segment lost 0 bases and the V segment lost 7 bases, leaving 3 bases of the junction unmatched. This CDR3 is 15 amino acids long. Per germline, CDR1 LNHDA and CDR2 SQIVND (reference sequence). The CDR3 DNA sequence: TGTGCCAGTACCGGGACTAGCGGGGCCTCCTACGAGCAGTACTTC. It translates to CASTGTSGASYEQYF.

This clone was detected only a few times. This chain links TRBV15 with TRBJ2-3; D possibly corresponds to TRBD2 (6 bases). V lost 0 bases and J lost 0, with 7 bases in between. There are 15 residues in the CDR3. CDR1 and CDR2 (germline): LNHNV, YYDKDF (reference sequence). The CDR3 reads CATSRELASTDTQYF. CDR3 nucleotides: TGTGCCACCAGCAGAGAACTAGCCAGCACAGATACGCAGTATTTT.

The J gene is TRBJ2-1, the V gene TRBV24-1, with TRBD1 identical over 8 bases. This CDR3 is 18 amino acids long. The ends lost 4 bases at V and 1 base at J; junction bases unmatched: 11. The germline V gene encodes CDR1 KGHDR and CDR2 SFDVKD. CDR3 amino acids: CATSDPGTGFLSYNEQFF. The CDR3 bases are TGTGCCACCAGTGACCCCGGGACAGGTTTTTTATCCTACAATGAGCAGTTCTTC.

This clone occurred a few times. The V call is TRBV5-1, the J call TRBJ2-5; TRBD2 agrees at 9 bases. Germline CDR1 SGHRS, CDR2 YFSETQ. With 2 bases clipped from V and 5 bases from J, the junction kept 4 bases outside the gene matches. CDR3 length: 14 amino acids. The CDR3 DNA is TGCGCCAGCAGCTTTGCGGGGGGGAAGGAGACCCAGTACTTC. This codes for CASSFAGGKETQYF. The full variable domain, with the rest looked up from reference TRBV5-1 and TRBJ2-5, is KAGVTQTPRYLIKTRGQQVTLSCSPISGHRSVSWYQQTPGQGLQFLFEYFSETQRNKGNFPGRFSGRQFSNSRSEMNVSTLELGDSALYLCASSFAGGKETQYFGPGTRLLVL.

This sequence joins TRBV6-5 and TRBJ1-3; 7 bases match TRBD1. Germline loops: CDR1 MNHEY, CDR2 SVGAGI. The CDR3 is 15 residues long. Trimming removed 5 bases from V and 0 bases from J; junction bases left unmatched: 4. This chain's CDR3 is CASSMDRTSGNTIYF. CDR3 DNA sequence: TGTGCCAGCAGTATGGACAGGACCTCTGGAAACACCATATATTTT.

The chain links TRBV4-2 to TRBJ2-7, with 14 bases fitting TRBD2. The V gene end was trimmed by 0 bases and the J gene end by 8 bases; junction bases not matched to a gene: 3. Germline V gene data show CDR1 as LGHNA and CDR2 as YNFKEQ. The CDR3 contains 15 residues. The CDR3, as DNA: TGTGCCAGCAGCCAAGATCGGACTAGCGGGAGGCAGCAGTACTTC. It codes for CASSQDRTSGRQQYF.

This clone was found once. In nucleotides, the CDR3 is TGTGCCAGCAGCTTGGCTACCAGGGGGAACACTGAAGCTTTCTTT. It translates to CASSLATRGNTEAFF. This chain uses TRBV5-4 with TRBJ1-1; possible D gene TRBD1, 6 bases. The CDR3 is 15 amino acids. Deletions cut 0 bases from V and 1 base from J, with 10 bases between. CDR1 is SGHNT, CDR2 YYREEE, per germline (reference sequence).

The chain links TRBV27 to TRBJ2-7, with a tentative D call TRBD2 (6 bases). CDR1 MNHEY and CDR2 SMNVEV come from the germline V gene (reference sequence). There are 14 residues in the CDR3. V lost 5 bases to trimming and J lost 0 bases, with 11 bases between them. This chain's CDR3 is CASSMDGSSYEQYF. CDR3 in DNA: TGTGCCAGCAGTATGGACGGGAGCTCCTACGAGCAGTACTTC.

The chain uses TRBV11-2 and TRBJ1-6; TRBD1 agrees at 7 bases. CDR1 is SGHAT, CDR2 FQNNGV, per germline. J lost 8 bases, V lost 0 bases, and 7 bases had no gene match. The CDR3 is 16 residues long. DNA for the CDR3: TGTGCCAGCAGCTTAGATTTTACAGGGGCCTATTCACCCCTCCACTTT. It yields the protein CASSLDFTGAYSPLHF.

The rearrangement joins TRBV9 to TRBJ2-5; a weak D match, TRBD1 (6 bases). The CDR3 totals 14 residues. V lost 3 bases and J lost 2, with 11 bases in between. Germline V CDR1 and CDR2: SGDLS, YYNGEE. For the CDR3, the DNA is TGTGCCAGCAGCGCAGGGGTTAGGCAAGAGACCCAGTACTTC. It specifies CASSAGVRQETQYF. The whole variable domain, remainder taken from reference TRBV9 and TRBJ2-5, is DSGVTQTPKHLITATGQRVTLRCSPRSGDLSVYWYQQSLDQGLQFLIQYYNGEERAKGNILERFSAQQFPDLHSELNLSSLELGDSALYFCASSAGVRQETQYFGPGTRLLVL.

A few counts support this clone. The chain recombines TRBV25-1 with TRBJ1-2, with a possible D match to TRBD1 (6 bases). V shed 3 bases and J shed 8 bases, with 13 bases lying between them. The CDR3 length is 13 residues. The germline V gene encodes CDR1 MGHDK and CDR2 SYGVNS. The CDR3 loop reads CASSERGLEGYTF. In DNA form, the CDR3 reads TGTGCCAGCAGTGAGCGGGGGCTAGAGGGCTACACCTTC.

This clone was recorded only once. The chain has TRBV6-6 and TRBJ2-3; 8 bases map to TRBD1. Trimming at V came to 6 bases and at J to 3 bases, leaving 5 bases not matched to a gene. The CDR3 is 14 residues long. CDR1 and CDR2 from the germline V gene are MNHNY and SVGAGI (reference sequence). In DNA, the CDR3 is TGTGCCAGCAGAAAGAGACAGGGGACAGATACGCAGTATTTT. Protein product: CASRKRQGTDTQYF.

V and J are TRBV7-9 and TRBJ2-1, with 9 bases fitting TRBD1. CDR1 is SEHNR, CDR2 FQNEAQ, per germline (reference sequence). The CDR3 is 14 amino acids. With 4 bases clipped from V and 5 bases from J, the junction kept 3 bases outside the gene matches. CDR3 in amino acids: CASSYGQGNNEQFF. The DNA of the CDR3 is TGTGCCAGCAGCTACGGACAGGGGAACAATGAGCAGTTCTTC.

This clone was detected once. The chain couples TRBV6-4 to TRBJ2-7; D unresolved. CDR1 and CDR2 (germline): MRHNA, SNTAGT. V was pared by 8 bases and J by 4 bases, with 9 bases between. The CDR3 covers 11 residues. The CDR3 loop is CASVCSYEQYF. The CDR3 DNA reads TGTGCCAGCGTTTGCAGTTACGAGCAGTACTTC.

V and J are TRBV4-1 and TRBJ2-2; 10 bases are shared with TRBD1. Germline V gene data show CDR1 as MGHRA and CDR2 as YSYEKL. J gave up 7 bases and V 0 bases, and 11 bases lay outside the gene matches. The CDR3 contains 18 residues. The DNA for the CDR3 is TGCGCCAGCAGCCAAGATTTAAATGGGGACAGGGGTGGCGGGGAGCTGTTTTTT. Residues: CASSQDLNGDRGGGELFF.

The rearrangement uses TRBV4-3 and TRBJ2-7, with 11 bases identical to TRBD1. CDR1 and CDR2 from the germline V gene are LGHNA and YSLEER. The CDR3 is 15 residues long. The junction had 5 bases not matched to a gene; V was cut back by 0 bases and J by 7 bases. Here the CDR3 reads CASSQERDRGREQYF. Here the CDR3 DNA reads TGCGCCAGCAGCCAAGAACGGGACAGGGGGAGGGAGCAGTACTTC.

This chain uses TRBV2 with TRBJ2-3; 11 positions match TRBD2. The CDR3 is 19 amino acids. Germline V gene data show CDR1 as SNHLY and CDR2 as FYNNEI. After removal of 4 bases from V and 6 bases from J, the junction contained 18 bases not matched to a gene. CDR3 in DNA: TGTGCCAGCAGTGTCGTAGCCGGTTTTAGCGGGGGGGTGGATGATACGCAGTATTTT. Translating gives CASSVVAGFSGGVDDTQYF.

J is TRBJ2-7 and V is TRBV12-3 or TRBV12-4; the D is unclear. Trimming took off 5 bases at V and 6 bases at J, with 8 bases between the two ends. This CDR3 is 11 amino acids long. CDR3 in amino acids: CASSLQIEQYF. CDR3 sequence (DNA): TGTGCCAGCAGTCTGCAGATCGAGCAGTACTTC.

This chain uses TRBV27 with TRBJ1-2, with 8 bases identical to TRBD1. V was clipped by 4 bases and J by 3 bases; unmatched bases: 16. This CDR3 is built from 18 residues. In germline, CDR1 is MNHEY, CDR2 SMNVEV (reference sequence). The CDR3 reads CASSSSPTLGQGDYGYTF. The CDR3 DNA reads as TGTGCCAGCAGTTCCTCACCTACCCTAGGACAGGGAGACTATGGCTACACCTTC.

The rearrangement links TRBV5-1 to TRBJ2-3, with 8 bases that match TRBD2. This CDR3 spans 16 amino acids. Germline-derived CDR1 and CDR2 are SGHRS and YFSETQ. J was trimmed by 4 bases and V by 0 bases; bases with no gene match: 7. In DNA, the CDR3 is TGCGCCAGCAGCTTGGGAGCGGGGGCCTTCCCAGATACGCAGTATTTT. This codes for CASSLGAGAFPDTQYF. The complete variable domain, with remaining parts taken from reference TRBV5-1 and TRBJ2-3, reads KAGVTQTPRYLIKTRGQQVTLSCSPISGHRSVSWYQQTPGQGLQFLFEYFSETQRNKGNFPGRFSGRQFSNSRSEMNVSTLELGDSALYLCASSLGAGAFPDTQYFGPGTRLTVL.

The chain joins TRBV6-2 or TRBV6-3 to TRBJ2-1, with a possible D match to TRBD2 (6 bases). The CDR3 is made up of 17 amino acids. Germline CDR1 reads MNHEY; CDR2 reads SVGEGT. V lost 5 bases, J lost 2 bases, and 19 bases lay in between. CDR3 sequence (DNA): TGTGCCAGCAGTCGTCCTCCCAGCGGGCGAGCCTACAATGAGCAGTTCTTC. It translates to CASSRPPSGRAYNEQFF.